These T cell receptor beta chains were read from a single sample in a study of T-cell memory formation after mild COVID-19. Each CDR3 protein gets one entry after TCRdb re-called the 5' RACE reads with MiXCR. The sample lists 550,000 to 650,000 distinct CDR3 sequences, 15% to 20% occurring once. Sequencing input: PBMCs or a T cell subset sorted from them (not recorded which). These receptors were collected from an adult woman who had mild COVID-19 (a few samples of this study predate the infection). Cell type and time point are not known. CDR3s include the opening cysteine and the closing phenylalanine or tryptophan. D genes are given only for firm matches. Some rows mark clone size as missing; the rest say once, few, many or name a class of expanded clone.

>TRBD2|TRBJ2-3|few|TRBV5-1
TGCGCCAGCAGCTTGAGTACTAGCGGGCTGGCAGATACGCAGTATTTT
CASSLSTSGLADTQYF
>NA|TRBJ1-2|few|TRBV4-2
TGTGCCAGCAGCCAACAATTTGACGGGCAGGCTGGCTACACCTTC
CASSQQFDGQAGYTF
>NA|TRBJ2-2|NA|TRBV24-1
TGTGCCACCAGTGAAGACAGGCTCCGGGACACCGGGGAGCTGTTTTTT
CATSEDRLRDTGELFF
>NA|TRBJ2-1|NA|TRBV5-1
TGCGCCAGCAGCTTGGACCAGGTTGAGTACAATGAGCAGTTCTTC
CASSLDQVEYNEQFF
>NA|TRBJ1-1|NA|TRBV9
TGTGCCAGCAGCGCGGGAAGGGGGTGCTCGAGGGGCACTGAAGCTTTCTTT
CASSAGRGCSRGTEAFF
>NA|TRBJ2-3|NA|TRBV4-3
TGCGCCAGCAGCCAGGGACCCCGGCTGTCGGATACGCAGTATTTT
CASSQGPRLSDTQYF
>NA|TRBJ1-2|many|TRBV20-1
TGCAGTGCCCCGGTCGGAGGGGTGGATGGCTACACCTTC
CSAPVGGVDGYTF
>NA|TRBJ1-1|NA|TRBV5-1
TGCGCCAGCAGCTTGGCCCCAAAAGCCATGAACACTGAAGCTTTCTTT
CASSLAPKAMNTEAFF
>TRBD1|TRBJ2-1|NA|TRBV15
TGTGCCACCAGTCACCGGGACAGGGGATCCAATGAGCAGTTCTTC
CATSHRDRGSNEQFF
>TRBD2|TRBJ2-3|NA|TRBV7-2
TGTGCCAGCAGCATTCCGACTAGCGGGGGGGTCTGGGGCACAGATACGCAGTATTTT
CASSIPTSGGVWGTDTQYF
>TRBD1|TRBJ2-7|NA|TRBV20-1
TGCAGTGCTCCCGGACAGGTCTCCTACGAGCAGTACTTC
CSAPGQVSYEQYF
>NA|TRBJ2-3|few|TRBV5-1
TGCGCCAGCAGCTTGGACGGGACACCTAGCACAGATACGCAGTATTTT
CASSLDGTPSTDTQYF
>TRBD1|TRBJ2-1|NA|TRBV29-1
TGCAGCGTTGAACCGGGACAGGGATGGAATGAGCAGTTCTTC
CSVEPGQGWNEQFF
>NA|TRBJ2-5|NA|TRBV24-1
TGTGCCACCAGTGGGACCGGCCAAGAGACCCAGTACTTC
CATSGTGQETQYF
>NA|TRBJ1-3|NA|TRBV29-1
TGCAGCGTTGGATCAGTCTCTGGAAACACCATATATTTT
CSVGSVSGNTIYF
>TRBD1|TRBJ1-2|few|TRBV4-3
TGCGCCAGCAGCCAGATGGGGACAGTACTTAACTATGGCTACACCTTC
CASSQMGTVLNYGYTF
>NA|TRBJ1-2|NA|TRBV4-3
TGCGCCAGCAGCCTCACGTCTTCTATGGGCCTTAACTATGGCTACACCTTC
CASSLTSSMGLNYGYTF
>NA|TRBJ2-7|NA|TRBV19
TGTGCCAGTAGTACCACTACAGGGAACGAGCAGTACTTC
CASSTTTGNEQYF
>TRBD2|TRBJ2-1|NA|TRBV29-1
TGCAGCGTTGAAGGACAGGGACTAGCTCAGCAGTTCTTC
CSVEGQGLAQQFF
>TRBD2|TRBJ2-7|few|TRBV20-1
TGCAGTGCCCCGACTAGCGGGAGAGGAGCCTACGAGCAGTACTTC
CSAPTSGRGAYEQYF
>NA|TRBJ2-3|few|TRBV7-6
TGTGCCAGCAGCTCCGAAGAAGGCAAAGACACAGATACGCAGTATTTT
CASSSEEGKDTDTQYF
>NA|TRBJ1-5|NA|TRBV30
TGTGCCTGGACCGGGAATCACAATCAGCCCCAGCATTTT
CAWTGNHNQPQHF
>TRBD2|TRBJ2-7|few|TRBV12-3/TRBV12-4
TGTGCCAGCAGTTCCCGGACTAGCGGCCTCTACGAGCAGTACTTC
CASSSRTSGLYEQYF
>TRBD1|TRBJ1-1|NA|TRBV19
TGTGCCAGTAGTATAGCCTCGACAGGGTTCTTAAACACTGAAGCTTTCTTT
CASSIASTGFLNTEAFF
>NA|TRBJ2-1|many|TRBV5-1
TGCGCCAGCAGAAACGATGGAGGATACAATGAGCAGTTCTTC
CASRNDGGYNEQFF
>NA|TRBJ2-7|once|TRBV12-3/TRBV12-4
TGTGCCAGCAGTTTACGGGACCCGGGCGTAGGGACATACGAGCAGTACTTC
CASSLRDPGVGTYEQYF
>TRBD2|TRBJ2-3|few|TRBV7-2
TGTGCCAGCAGCTTACGACTAGCGGGGGGGAACACAGATACGCAGTATTTT
CASSLRLAGGNTDTQYF
>TRBD2|TRBJ2-7|few|TRBV5-1
TGCGCCAGCAGCTCCGGGACTAGCGGGGAGCCATCCTACGAGCAGTACTTC
CASSSGTSGEPSYEQYF